Following are 14 T cell receptor beta chains from one sample sequenced in a study of OX40 agonist ivuxolimab in advanced cancers. TCRdb's copy holds only in-frame clones and misses some; the assay was immunoSEQ multiplex PCR. The sample holds approximately 74,000 clones; 80% to 85% are singletons and the top ten take around 2.3%. The material was CD4+ or CD8+ T cells sorted from blood, obtained in a trial of the OX40 agonist ivuxolimab. These receptors all stem from an adult with an advanced solid tumor such as melanoma, head and neck, liver or kidney cancer.

The chain is built from TRBV5-6 and TRBJ2-2; D tentatively fits TRBD1 or TRBD2 (5 bases each). Trimming pared 2 bases from V and 0 bases from J, leaving 14 bases between. Per germline, CDR1 SGHDT and CDR2 YYEEEE. CDR3 size: 17 residues. The CDR3 nucleotides are TGTGCCAGCAGCTTACTGGGGGACGGCGCGAACACCGGGGAGCTGTTTTTT. Its protein product is CASSLLGDGANTGELFF.

This chain joins TRBV7-8 and TRBJ1-1; D gene uncertain. CDR3 length: 11 amino acids. From germline, CDR1 is SGHVS and CDR2 FQNEAQ. V lost 1 base to trimming and J lost 11 bases, with 8 bases between them. CDR3 bases: TGTGCCAGCAGCTTAGAGGGTGAGGCTTTCTTT. Its protein is CASSLEGEAFF.

V is TRBV5-1 and J is TRBJ1-5, with D tentatively TRBD1 (6 bases). In germline, CDR1 is SGHRS, CDR2 YFSETQ. With 2 bases removed from V and 1 base from J, the gap between germline ends came to 13 bases. This CDR3 has 16 residues. The CDR3 DNA reads as TGCGCCAGCAGCTTCAGGGGAAGGAGAAGCAATCAGCCCCAGCATTTT. Its translation: CASSFRGRRSNQPQHF.

This rearrangement joins TRBV2 to TRBJ2-5; D assignment may be TRBD1 or TRBD2 (5 bases each). Per germline, CDR1 SNHLY and CDR2 FYNNEI. V was clipped by 7 bases and J by 7 bases, with 13 bases between them. This CDR3 has 12 residues. The CDR3 region has the DNA TGTGCCAGCACCAGGGAGTTAGGGACCCAGTACTTC. This translates into CASTRELGTQYF.

V is TRBV29-1 and J is TRBJ1-2; 7 bases fit TRBD1. Per germline, CDR1 SQVTM and CDR2 ANQGSEA. This CDR3 has 13 amino acids. V was pared by 8 bases and J by 6 bases, with 12 bases of the junction left unmatched. CDR3 sequence: CSTGQEARDGYTF. The CDR3 DNA reads TGCAGCACCGGACAGGAGGCGAGAGATGGCTACACCTTC.

This clone was detected a few times. The chain employs TRBV27 and TRBJ2-5, with D tentatively TRBD2 (7 bases). This CDR3 has 12 residues. The germline gives CDR1 MNHEY, CDR2 SMNVEV (reference sequence). V was cut by 8 bases and J by 5 bases, with 12 bases left in between. CDR3 protein: CASAGARETQYF. The DNA of the CDR3 is TGTGCCAGCGCGGGGGCCAGGGAGACCCAGTACTTC.

The chain links TRBV19 to TRBJ1-5, with a tentative D call TRBD1 (6 bases). The CDR3 has 15 residues. Trimming took off 3 bases at V and 2 bases at J, with 11 bases between the two ends. Germline CDR1 is LNHDA and CDR2 is SQIVND (reference sequence). The CDR3 DNA reads as TGTGCCAGTAGTATCACAGGGTCCGGCAATCAGCCCCAGCATTTT. This sequence encodes CASSITGSGNQPQHF.

The chain joins TRBV18 to TRBJ2-1; 12 nucleotides agree with TRBD2. V lost 1 base, J lost 6 bases, and 4 bases stayed unmatched. The CDR3 consists of 16 residues. CDR1 is KGHSH and CDR2 is LQKENI in the germline V gene. The CDR3 spells CASSPQTSGRTNEQFF. CDR3 DNA: TGTGCCAGCTCACCACAGACTAGCGGGAGAACCAATGAGCAGTTCTTC. Drawing the rest from reference TRBV18 and TRBJ2-1, the complete variable domain is NAGVMQNPRHLVRRRGQEARLRCSPMKGHSHVYWYRQLPEEGLKFMVYLQKENIIDESGMPKERFSAEFPKEGPSILRIQQVVRGDSAAYFCASSPQTSGRTNEQFFGPGTRLTVL.

This chain links TRBV21-1 with TRBJ1-6. TRBV21-1 is recorded as a pseudogene. The CDR3 consists of 15 residues. CDR3: CASSNRDPGCSPLHF. DNA for the CDR3: TGTGCCAGCAGCAATAGGGATCCCGGGTGTTCACCCCTCCACTTT.

This chain joins TRBV18 and TRBJ2-2; perhaps TRBD1 as D (6 bases). Germline CDR1 and CDR2: KGHSH and LQKENI. The CDR3 runs to 14 residues. Trimming stripped 2 bases from V and 7 bases from J, with 11 bases between. CDR3 sequence: CASSPYRDVGELFF. The CDR3 nucleotides are TGTGCCAGCTCACCATACAGGGATGTCGGGGAGCTGTTTTTT.

In this sample, this clone turned up once. V usage is TRBV10-2 and J usage is TRBJ1-2, with 10 bases fitting TRBD1. With 7 bases clipped from V and 6 bases from J, the junction kept 2 bases outside the gene matches. The CDR3 sequence is 12 residues long. Per germline, CDR1 WSHSY and CDR2 SAAADI. The CDR3 is CASKGTGDGYTF. CDR3 coding DNA: TGCGCCAGCAAGGGGACAGGGGATGGCTACACCTTC.

The table lists this clone with a count of one. This chain links TRBV27 with TRBJ2-7, with D perhaps assigned TRBD1 or TRBD2 (5 bases each). V was pared by 1 base and J by 2 bases, with 12 bases between. The CDR3 totals 15 residues. CDR1 is MNHEY and CDR2 is SMNVEV in the germline V gene (reference sequence). CDR3 sequence (DNA): TGTGCCAGCAGTTTATTCGGGACGGCCGCCTACGAGCAGTACTTC. It is translated as CASSLFGTAAYEQYF.

The V gene is TRBV2, the J gene TRBJ1-5; unclear D gene. The CDR3 length is 14 residues. V dropped 0 bases and J dropped 4 bases, with 7 bases sitting between them. Germline CDR1 and CDR2: SNHLY and FYNNEI. CDR3 residues: CASSEAVRNQPQHF. For the CDR3, the DNA is TGTGCCAGCAGTGAAGCCGTGAGGAATCAGCCCCAGCATTTT.

The CDR3 region is CASSLRGTGGTNEKLFF. DNA for the CDR3: TGTGCCAGCAGCCTTCGGGGGACAGGGGGAACTAATGAAAAACTGTTTTTT. The genes are TRBV9 and TRBJ1-4, with 11 bases aligning to TRBD1. Losses at the gene ends were 4 bases for V and 1 base for J; bases not matched to a gene: 6. This CDR3 spans 17 amino acids. CDR1 SGDLS and CDR2 YYNGEE come from the germline V gene.